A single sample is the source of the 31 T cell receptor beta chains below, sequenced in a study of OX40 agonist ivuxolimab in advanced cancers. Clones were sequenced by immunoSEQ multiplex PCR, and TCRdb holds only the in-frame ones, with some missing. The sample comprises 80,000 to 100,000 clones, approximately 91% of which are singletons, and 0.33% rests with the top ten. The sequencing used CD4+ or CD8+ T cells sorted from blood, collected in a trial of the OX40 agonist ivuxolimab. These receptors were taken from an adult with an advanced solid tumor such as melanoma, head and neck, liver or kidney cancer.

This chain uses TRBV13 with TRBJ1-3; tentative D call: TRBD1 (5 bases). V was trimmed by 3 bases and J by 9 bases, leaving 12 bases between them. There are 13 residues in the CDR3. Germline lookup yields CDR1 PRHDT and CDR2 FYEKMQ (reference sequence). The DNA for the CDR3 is TGTGCCAGCAGCTTGGGACGGGGAGCCACCATATATTTT. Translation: CASSLGRGATIYF.

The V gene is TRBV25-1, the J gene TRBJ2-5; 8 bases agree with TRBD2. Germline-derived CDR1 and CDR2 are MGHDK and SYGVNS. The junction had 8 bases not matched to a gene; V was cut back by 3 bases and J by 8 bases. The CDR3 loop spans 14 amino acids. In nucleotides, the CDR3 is TGTGCCAGCAGTGATCTTAGCGGGACATACACCCAGTACTTC. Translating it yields CASSDLSGTYTQYF.

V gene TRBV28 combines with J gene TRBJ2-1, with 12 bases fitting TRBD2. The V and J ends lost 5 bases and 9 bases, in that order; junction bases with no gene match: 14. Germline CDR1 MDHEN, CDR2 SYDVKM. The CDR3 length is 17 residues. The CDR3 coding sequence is TGTGCCAGCAGTACCCCCCATAGGACTAGCGGGAACGTTGAGCAGTTCTTC. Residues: CASSTPHRTSGNVEQFF. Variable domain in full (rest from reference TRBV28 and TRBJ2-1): DVKVTQSSRYLVKRTGEKVFLECVQDMDHENMFWYRQDPGLGLRLIYFSYDVKMKEKGDIPEGYSVSREKKERFSLILESASTNQTSMYLCASSTPHRTSGNVEQFFGPGTRLTVL.

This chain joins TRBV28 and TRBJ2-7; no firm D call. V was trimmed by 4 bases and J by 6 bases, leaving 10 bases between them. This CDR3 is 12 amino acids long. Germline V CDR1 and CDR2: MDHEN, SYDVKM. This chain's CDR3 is CASSSPGAEQYF. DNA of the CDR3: TGTGCCAGCAGTTCGCCTGGCGCCGAGCAGTACTTC.

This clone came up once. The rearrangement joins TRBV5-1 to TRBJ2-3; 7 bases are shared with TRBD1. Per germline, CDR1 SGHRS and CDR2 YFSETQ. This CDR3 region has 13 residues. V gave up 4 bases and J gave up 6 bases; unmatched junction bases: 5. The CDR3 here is CASSPDREDTQYF. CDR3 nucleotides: TGCGCCAGCAGCCCCGACAGGGAGGATACGCAGTATTTT.

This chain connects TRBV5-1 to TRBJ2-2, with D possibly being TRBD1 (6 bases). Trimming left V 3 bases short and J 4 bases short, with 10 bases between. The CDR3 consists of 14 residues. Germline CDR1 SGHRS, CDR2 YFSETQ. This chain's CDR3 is CASSSGQSTGELFF. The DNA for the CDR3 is TGCGCCAGCAGCTCCGGACAGAGCACCGGGGAGCTGTTTTTT.

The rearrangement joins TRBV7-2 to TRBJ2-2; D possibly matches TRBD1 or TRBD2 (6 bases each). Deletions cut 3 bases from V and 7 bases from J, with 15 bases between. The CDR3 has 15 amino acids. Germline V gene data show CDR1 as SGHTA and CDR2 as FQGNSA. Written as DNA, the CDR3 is TGTGCCAGCAGCTTGAGCTCGGGGGCGGGCGGGGAGCTGTTTTTT. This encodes CASSLSSGAGGELFF. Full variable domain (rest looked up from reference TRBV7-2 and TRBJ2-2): GAGVSQSPSNKVTEKGKDVELRCDPISGHTALYWYRQSLGQGLEFLIYFQGNSAPDKSGLPSDRFSAERTGGSVSTLTIQRTQQEDSAVYLCASSLSSGAGGELFFGEGSRLTVL.

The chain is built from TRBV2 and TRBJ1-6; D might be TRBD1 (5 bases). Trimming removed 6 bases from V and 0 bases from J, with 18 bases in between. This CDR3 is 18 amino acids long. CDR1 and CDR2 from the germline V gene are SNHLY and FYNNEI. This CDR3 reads CASSLDSVESSYNSPLHF. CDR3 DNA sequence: TGTGCCAGCAGCCTCGACAGCGTCGAGAGCTCCTATAATTCACCCCTCCACTTT.

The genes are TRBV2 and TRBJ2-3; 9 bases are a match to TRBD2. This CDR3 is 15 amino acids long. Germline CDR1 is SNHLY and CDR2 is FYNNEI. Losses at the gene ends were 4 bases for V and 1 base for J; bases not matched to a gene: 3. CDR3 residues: CASSAVAGGTDTQYF. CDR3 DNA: TGTGCCAGCAGTGCCGTAGCGGGAGGCACAGATACGCAGTATTTT.

The CDR3 sequence is CASSLDRGSGEAFF. In DNA, the CDR3 is TGCGCCAGCAGCTTGGACAGGGGGTCGGGTGAAGCTTTCTTT. The rearrangement joins TRBV5-1 to TRBJ1-1; TRBD1 agrees at 8 bases. Germline loops: CDR1 SGHRS, CDR2 YFSETQ. Trimming cost V 0 bases and J 7 bases; bases outside gene matches: 5. CDR3 length equals 14 residues.

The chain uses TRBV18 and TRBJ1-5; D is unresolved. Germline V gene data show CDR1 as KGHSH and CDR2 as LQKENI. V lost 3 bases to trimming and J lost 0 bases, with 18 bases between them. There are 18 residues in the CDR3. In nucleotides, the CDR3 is TGTGCCAGCTCACCCCCTATGACAAGGAACTATAGCAATCAGCCCCAGCATTTT. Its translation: CASSPPMTRNYSNQPQHF.

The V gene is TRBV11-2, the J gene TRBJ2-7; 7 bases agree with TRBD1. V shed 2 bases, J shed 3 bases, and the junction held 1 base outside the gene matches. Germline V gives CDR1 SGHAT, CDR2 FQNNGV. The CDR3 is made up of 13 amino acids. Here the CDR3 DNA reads TGTGCCAGCAGCTTAAACAGGGGCTACGAGCAGTACTTC. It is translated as CASSLNRGYEQYF.

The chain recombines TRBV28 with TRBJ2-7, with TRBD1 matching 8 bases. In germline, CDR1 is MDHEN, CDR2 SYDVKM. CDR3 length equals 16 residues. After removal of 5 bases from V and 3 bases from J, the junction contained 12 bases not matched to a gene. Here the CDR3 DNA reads TGTGCCAGCAGTCCCCCAGGGGGCCTCGGGCTCTACGAGCAGTACTTC. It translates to CASSPPGGLGLYEQYF.

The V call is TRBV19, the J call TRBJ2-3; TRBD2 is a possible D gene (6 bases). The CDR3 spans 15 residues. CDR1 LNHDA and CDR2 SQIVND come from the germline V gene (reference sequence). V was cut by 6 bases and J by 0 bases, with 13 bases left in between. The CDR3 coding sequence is TGTGCCAGTAGCCGGCCGGGACTGAGCACAGATACGCAGTATTTT. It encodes CASSRPGLSTDTQYF.

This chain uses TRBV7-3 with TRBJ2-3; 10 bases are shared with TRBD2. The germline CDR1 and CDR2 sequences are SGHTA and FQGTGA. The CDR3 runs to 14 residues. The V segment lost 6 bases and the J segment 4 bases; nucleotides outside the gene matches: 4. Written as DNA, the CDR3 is TGTGCCAGCAGGTTAGCGGGAGGTGCAGATACGCAGTATTTT. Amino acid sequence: CASRLAGGADTQYF.

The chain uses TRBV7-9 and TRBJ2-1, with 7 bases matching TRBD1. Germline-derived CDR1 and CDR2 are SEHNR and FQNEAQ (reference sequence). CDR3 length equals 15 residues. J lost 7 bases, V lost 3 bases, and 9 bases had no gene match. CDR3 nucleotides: TGTGCCAGCAGCTTGTCCGGGACAGAACCTAATGAGCAGTTCTTC. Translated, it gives CASSLSGTEPNEQFF.

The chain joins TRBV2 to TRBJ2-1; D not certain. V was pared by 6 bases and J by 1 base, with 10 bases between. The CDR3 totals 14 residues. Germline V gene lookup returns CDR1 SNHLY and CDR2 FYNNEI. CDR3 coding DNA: TGTGCCAGCAGCCGCATGGGGTCCTACAATGAGCAGTTCTTC. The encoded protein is CASSRMGSYNEQFF.

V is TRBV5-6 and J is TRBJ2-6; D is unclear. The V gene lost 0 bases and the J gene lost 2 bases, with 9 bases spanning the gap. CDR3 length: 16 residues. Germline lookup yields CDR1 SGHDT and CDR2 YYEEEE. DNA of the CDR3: TGTGCCAGCAGCTTGGATAGAGTCCCTGGGGCCAACGTCCTGACTTTC. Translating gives CASSLDRVPGANVLTF.

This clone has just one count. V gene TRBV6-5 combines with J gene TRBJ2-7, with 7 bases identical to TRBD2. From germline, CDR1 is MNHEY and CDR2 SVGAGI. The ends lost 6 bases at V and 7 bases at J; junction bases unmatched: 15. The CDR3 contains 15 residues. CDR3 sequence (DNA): TGTGCCAGCAGCAAACCCGGGACCGTCGGGAGGGAGCAGTACTTC. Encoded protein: CASSKPGTVGREQYF.

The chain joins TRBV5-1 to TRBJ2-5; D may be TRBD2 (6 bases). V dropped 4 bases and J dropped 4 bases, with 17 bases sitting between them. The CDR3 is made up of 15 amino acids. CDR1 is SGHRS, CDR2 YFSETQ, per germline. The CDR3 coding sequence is TGCGCCAGCAGCCCCGGGGGACGCCGGGCAGAGACCCAGTACTTC. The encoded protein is CASSPGGRRAETQYF.

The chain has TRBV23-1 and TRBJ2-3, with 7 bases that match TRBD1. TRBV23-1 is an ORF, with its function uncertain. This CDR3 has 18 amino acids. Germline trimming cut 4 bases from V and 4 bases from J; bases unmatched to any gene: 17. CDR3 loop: CASSLPPGQRGLSDTQYF. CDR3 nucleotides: TGCGCCAGCAGTCTGCCACCGGGACAGCGAGGGTTATCAGATACGCAGTATTTT.

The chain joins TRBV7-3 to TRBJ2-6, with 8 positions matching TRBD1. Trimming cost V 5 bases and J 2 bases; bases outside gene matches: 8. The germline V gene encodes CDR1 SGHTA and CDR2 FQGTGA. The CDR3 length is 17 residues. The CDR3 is CASSHQGAMAGANVLTF. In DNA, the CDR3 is TGTGCCAGCAGCCATCAGGGGGCTATGGCTGGGGCCAACGTCCTGACTTTC.

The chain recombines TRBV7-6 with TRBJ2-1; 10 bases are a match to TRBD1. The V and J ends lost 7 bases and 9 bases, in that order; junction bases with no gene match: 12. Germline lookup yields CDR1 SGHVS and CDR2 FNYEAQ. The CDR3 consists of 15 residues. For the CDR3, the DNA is TGTGCCAGCACCCCCGGGACAGGGGTTTTAGGTGAGCAGTTCTTC. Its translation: CASTPGTGVLGEQFF.

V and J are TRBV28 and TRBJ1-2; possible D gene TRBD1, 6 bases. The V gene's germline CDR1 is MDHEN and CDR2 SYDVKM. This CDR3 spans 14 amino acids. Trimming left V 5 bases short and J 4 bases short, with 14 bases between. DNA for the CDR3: TGTGCCAGCAGTCCGGCAGGGGAGGGCTATGGCTACACCTTC. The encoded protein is CASSPAGEGYGYTF.

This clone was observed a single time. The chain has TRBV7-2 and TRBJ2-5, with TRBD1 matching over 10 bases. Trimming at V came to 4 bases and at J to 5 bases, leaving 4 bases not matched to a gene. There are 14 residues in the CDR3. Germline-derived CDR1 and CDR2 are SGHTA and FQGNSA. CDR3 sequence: CASSSGTGDETQYF. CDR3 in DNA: TGTGCCAGCAGCTCGGGGACAGGGGACGAGACCCAGTACTTC.

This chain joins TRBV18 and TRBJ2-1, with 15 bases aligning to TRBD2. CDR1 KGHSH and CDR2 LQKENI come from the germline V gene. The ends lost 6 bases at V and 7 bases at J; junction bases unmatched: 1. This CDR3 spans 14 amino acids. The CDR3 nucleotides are TGTGCCAGCTCTGGACTAGCGGGAGGGAATGAGCAGTTCTTC. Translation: CASSGLAGGNEQFF.

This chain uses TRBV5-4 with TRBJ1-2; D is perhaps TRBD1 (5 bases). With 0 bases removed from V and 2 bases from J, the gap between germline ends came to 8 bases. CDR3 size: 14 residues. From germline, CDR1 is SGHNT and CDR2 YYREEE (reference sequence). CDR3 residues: CASSLVGGNYGYTF. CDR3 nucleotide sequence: TGTGCCAGCAGCTTGGTTGGGGGAAACTATGGCTACACCTTC.

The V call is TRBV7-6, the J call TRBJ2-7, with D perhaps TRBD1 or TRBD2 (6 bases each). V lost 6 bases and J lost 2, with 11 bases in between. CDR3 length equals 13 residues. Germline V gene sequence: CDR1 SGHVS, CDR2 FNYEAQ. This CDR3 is CASSRGPTYEQYF. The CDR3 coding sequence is TGTGCCAGCAGTCGGGGGCCCACCTACGAGCAGTACTTC.

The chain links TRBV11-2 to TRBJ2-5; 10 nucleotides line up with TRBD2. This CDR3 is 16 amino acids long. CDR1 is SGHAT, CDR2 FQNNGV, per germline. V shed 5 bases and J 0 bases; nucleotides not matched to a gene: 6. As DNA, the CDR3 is TGTGCCAGCAGCGACCCGGGACTAGCGTACCAAGAGACCCAGTACTTC. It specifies CASSDPGLAYQETQYF.

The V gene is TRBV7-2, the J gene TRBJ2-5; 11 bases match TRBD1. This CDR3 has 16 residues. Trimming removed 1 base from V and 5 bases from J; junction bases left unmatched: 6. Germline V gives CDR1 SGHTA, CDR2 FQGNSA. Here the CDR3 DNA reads TGTGCCAGCAGCTTAGGGAGGACAGGGGGCAGGGAGACCCAGTACTTC. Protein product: CASSLGRTGGRETQYF. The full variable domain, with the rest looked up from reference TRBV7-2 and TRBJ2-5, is GAGVSQSPSNKVTEKGKDVELRCDPISGHTALYWYRQSLGQGLEFLIYFQGNSAPDKSGLPSDRFSAERTGGSVSTLTIQRTQQEDSAVYLCASSLGRTGGRETQYFGPGTRLLVL.

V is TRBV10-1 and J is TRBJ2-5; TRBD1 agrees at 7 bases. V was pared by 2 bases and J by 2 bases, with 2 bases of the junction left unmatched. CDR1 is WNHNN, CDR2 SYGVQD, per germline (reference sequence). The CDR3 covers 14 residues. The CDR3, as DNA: TGCGCCAGCAGTGAGACACAGGGGCAAGAGACCCAGTACTTC. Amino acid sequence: CASSETQGQETQYF.